This TCR beta chain was recorded in a study of tumor-infiltrating lymphocytes in localized non-small cell lung cancer. Produced via immunoSEQ multiplex PCR; TCRdb's table is partial and in-frame only. The sample has 20,000 to 25,000 clones, approximately 59% seen once. V gave up 1 base and J gave up 7 bases; unmatched junction bases: 7. This CDR3 comprises 16 residues. Germline V gene lookup returns CDR1 SGHTA and CDR2 FQGNSA. The rearrangement joins TRBV7-2 to TRBJ2-3; TRBD2 aligns across 11 bases. This receptor was obtained from a human donor with non-small cell lung cancer. Sequencing was performed on lung tumor tissue. The CDR3 region has the DNA TGTGCCAGCAGCTTAGACGGGACTAGCGGATCCCATACGCAGTATTTT. Amino acid sequence: CASSLDGTSGSHTQYF.